Reported below is one TCR beta chain. Profiling relied on immunoSEQ multiplex PCR, and the TCRdb table lists in-frame clones only, not all of them. The sample has 110,000 to 150,000 clones; approximately 84% are singletons. Germline assignment: CDR1 LNHDA and CDR2 SQIVND (reference sequence). V lost 5 bases to trimming and J lost 2 bases; unmatched junction nucleotides: 5. The CDR3 is 15 amino acids. This sample was included in a study of blood T cell repertoires in COVID-19. In the study overall: Sources were T cells, B-cell-depleted T cells, or PBMCs; the material itself was cDNA or gDNA.

The specimen was peripheral blood. The chain recombines TRBV19 with TRBJ2-5, with TRBD1 matching over 10 bases. The TCR sequence derives from a human donor in a cohort sampled during active COVID-19. In DNA form, the CDR3 reads TGTGCCAGTAGTCGCCGGACAGGGGGTCAAGAGACCCAGTACTTC. Its protein product is CASSRRTGGQETQYF.